The rows below give T cell receptor beta chains drawn from one sample of a study of regulatory T cells in long-lasting Graves disease. TCRdb re-called the multiplex PCR reads through MiXCR, storing one row per CDR3 protein. Of about 310,000 distinct CDR3 sequences in the sample, 20% to 25% were seen once. The source material was peripheral blood mononuclear cells (PBMCs), sampled when the disease was refractory, from a patient treated with antithyroid drugs. These receptors were taken from a female donor with Graves disease. Both conserved end residues are part of each CDR3. D genes are given only for firm matches. Not every row has a clone size; where given, it reads once, few, many or a size class.

j_call	v_call	clone_size	d_call	cdr3_nt	cdr3_aa
TRBJ1-5	TRBV6-2/TRBV6-3	many	TRBD1	TGTGCCAGCAGAAACAGGGGTGGTCAGCCCCAGCATTTT	CASRNRGGQPQHF
TRBJ2-7	TRBV4-3	.	TRBD1	TGCGCCAGCAGCCAAGAGTCAGGACCCCCAGGGGGCCTCCACGAGCAGTACTTC	CASSQESGPPGGLHEQYF
TRBJ2-2	TRBV28	many	.	TGTGCCAGCAGCCCTGGACAGCTAACCGGGGAGCTGTTTTTT	CASSPGQLTGELFF
TRBJ2-5	TRBV9	few	TRBD2	TGTGCCAGCAGCCAGGTGGGACTAGTGGGAGAGACCCAGTACTTC	CASSQVGLVGETQYF
TRBJ2-1	TRBV6-2/TRBV6-3	few	.	TGTGCCAGCAAATCCGATTTTCGCTCCTACAATGAGCAGTTCTTC	CASKSDFRSYNEQFF
TRBJ1-2	TRBV28	many	.	TGTGCCAGCAGACTAAGGGGGGATGGACCAGGGGCCTATGGCTACACCTTC	CASRLRGDGPGAYGYTF
TRBJ2-1	TRBV10-3	.	TRBD1	TGTGCCACCCGGCAACCGGACAGGGGCCACAATGAGCAGTTCTTC	CATRQPDRGHNEQFF
TRBJ2-7	TRBV7-9	many	.	TGTGCCAGCAGCTTAGACAGGGACCACGAGCAGTACTTC	CASSLDRDHEQYF
TRBJ2-7	TRBV28	.	.	TGTGCCAGCAGTTTATCCGCCTCGGTCAGTACCTACGAGCAGTACTTC	CASSLSASVSTYEQYF
TRBJ2-2	TRBV7-2	.	.	TGTGCCAGCAGCTTAGTTGGCAGGCGACTGAACACCGGGGAGCTGTTTTTT	CASSLVGRRLNTGELFF
TRBJ2-2	TRBV7-9	.	.	TGTGCCAGCAGCTTAGAAGGGCCGCTTCAGAACACCGGGGAGCTGTTTTTT	CASSLEGPLQNTGELFF
TRBJ1-2	TRBV29-1	many	.	TGCAGCACTTCCGGGGCCTATGGCTACACCTTC	CSTSGAYGYTF
TRBJ1-1	TRBV3-1	many	TRBD1	TGTGCCAGCAGCGGGACAGGGGGCGCAAGGAACACTGAAGCTTTCTTT	CASSGTGGARNTEAFF
TRBJ1-2	TRBV29-1	many	TRBD1	TGCAGCGTGGGGGACACAGGGGACTATGGCTACACCTTC	CSVGDTGDYGYTF
TRBJ2-7	TRBV6-1	few	TRBD1	TGTGCCAGCAGCCAGACAGGGGGGGCCTACGAGCAGTACTTC	CASSQTGGAYEQYF
TRBJ2-5	TRBV29-1	.	.	TGCAGCGTTCTACCGACCAGTGAGGGGGTGTGGGAGACCCAGTACTTC	CSVLPTSEGVWETQYF